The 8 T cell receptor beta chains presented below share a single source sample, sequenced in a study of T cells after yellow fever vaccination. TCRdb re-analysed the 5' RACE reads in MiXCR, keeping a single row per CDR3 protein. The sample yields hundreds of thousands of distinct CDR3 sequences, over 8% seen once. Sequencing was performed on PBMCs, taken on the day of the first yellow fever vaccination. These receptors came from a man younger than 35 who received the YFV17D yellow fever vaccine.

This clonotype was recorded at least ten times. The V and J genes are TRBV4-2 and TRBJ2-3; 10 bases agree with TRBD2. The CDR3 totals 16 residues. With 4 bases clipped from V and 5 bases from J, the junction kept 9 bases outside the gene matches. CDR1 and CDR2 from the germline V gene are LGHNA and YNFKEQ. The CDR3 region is CASSPQAGGPGDTQYF. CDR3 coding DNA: TGTGCCAGCAGCCCGCAAGCGGGGGGGCCGGGAGATACGCAGTATTTT.

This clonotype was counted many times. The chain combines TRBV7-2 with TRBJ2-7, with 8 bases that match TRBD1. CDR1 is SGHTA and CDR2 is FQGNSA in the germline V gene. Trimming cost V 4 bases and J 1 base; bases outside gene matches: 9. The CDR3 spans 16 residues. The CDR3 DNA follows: TGTGCCAGCAGCTCCCCGGACAGGGAATTTTCCTACGAGCAGTACTTC. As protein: CASSSPDREFSYEQYF.

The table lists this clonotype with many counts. CDR3 residues: CASSLNGYTF. CDR3 bases: TGTGCCAGCAGTTTGAATGGCTACACCTTC. The chain links TRBV12-3 or TRBV12-4 to TRBJ1-2, with unresolved D. V shed 3 bases and J shed 6 bases, with 2 bases lying between them. The CDR3 totals 10 residues.

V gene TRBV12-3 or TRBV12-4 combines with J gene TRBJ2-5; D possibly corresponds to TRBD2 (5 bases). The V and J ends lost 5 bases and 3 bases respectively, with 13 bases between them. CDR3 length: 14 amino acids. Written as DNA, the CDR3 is TGTGCCAGCAGTCCGCTGGACGGGGAAGAGACCCAGTACTTC. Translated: CASSPLDGEETQYF.

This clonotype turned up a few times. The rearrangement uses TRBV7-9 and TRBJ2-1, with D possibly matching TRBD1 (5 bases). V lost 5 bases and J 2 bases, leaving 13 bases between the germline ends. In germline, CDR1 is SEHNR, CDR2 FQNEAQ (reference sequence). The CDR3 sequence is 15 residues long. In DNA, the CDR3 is TGTGCCAGCAGCCCTACAGGAAACCCCTACAATGAGCAGTTCTTC. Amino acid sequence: CASSPTGNPYNEQFF.

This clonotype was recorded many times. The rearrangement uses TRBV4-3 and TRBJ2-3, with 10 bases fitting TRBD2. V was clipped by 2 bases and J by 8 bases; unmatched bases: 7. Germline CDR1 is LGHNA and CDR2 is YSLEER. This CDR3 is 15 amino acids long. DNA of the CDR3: TGCGCCAGCAGCCAACCTAGCGGGGGTCGGGTTACGCAGTATTTT. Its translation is CASSQPSGGRVTQYF.

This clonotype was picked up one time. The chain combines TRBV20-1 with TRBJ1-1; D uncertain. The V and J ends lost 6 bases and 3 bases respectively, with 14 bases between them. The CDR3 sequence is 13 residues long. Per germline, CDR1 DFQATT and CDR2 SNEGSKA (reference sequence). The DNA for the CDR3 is TGCAGTGCCCCCGGGCGAGGTCACACTGAAGCTTTCTTT. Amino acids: CSAPGRGHTEAFF.

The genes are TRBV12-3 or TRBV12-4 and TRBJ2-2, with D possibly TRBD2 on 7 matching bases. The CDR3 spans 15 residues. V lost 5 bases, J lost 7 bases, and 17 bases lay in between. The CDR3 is CASSPRGASGGELFF. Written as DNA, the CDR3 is TGTGCCAGCAGTCCCCGGGGGGCCAGTGGCGGGGAGCTGTTTTTT.